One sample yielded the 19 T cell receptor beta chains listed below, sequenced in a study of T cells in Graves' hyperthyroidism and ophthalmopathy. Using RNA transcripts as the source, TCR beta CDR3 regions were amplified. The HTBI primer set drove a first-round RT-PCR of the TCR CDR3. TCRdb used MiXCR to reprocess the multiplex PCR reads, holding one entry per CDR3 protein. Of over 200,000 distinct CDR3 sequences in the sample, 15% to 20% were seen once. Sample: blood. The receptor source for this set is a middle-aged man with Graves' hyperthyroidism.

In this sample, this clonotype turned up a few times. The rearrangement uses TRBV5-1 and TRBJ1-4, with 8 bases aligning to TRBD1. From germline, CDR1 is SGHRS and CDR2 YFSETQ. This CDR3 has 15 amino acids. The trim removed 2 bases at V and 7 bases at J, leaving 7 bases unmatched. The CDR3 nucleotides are TGCGCCAGCAGCTTTGCAGGGGGCATCGGTGAAAAACTGTTTTTT. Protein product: CASSFAGGIGEKLFF.

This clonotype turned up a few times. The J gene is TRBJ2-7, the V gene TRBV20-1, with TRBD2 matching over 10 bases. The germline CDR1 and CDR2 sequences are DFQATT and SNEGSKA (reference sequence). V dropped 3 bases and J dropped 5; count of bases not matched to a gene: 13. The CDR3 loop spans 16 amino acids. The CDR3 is CSASPRTSGRGDEQYF. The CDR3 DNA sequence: TGCAGTGCTAGTCCCAGGACTAGCGGTCGGGGGGACGAGCAGTACTTC.

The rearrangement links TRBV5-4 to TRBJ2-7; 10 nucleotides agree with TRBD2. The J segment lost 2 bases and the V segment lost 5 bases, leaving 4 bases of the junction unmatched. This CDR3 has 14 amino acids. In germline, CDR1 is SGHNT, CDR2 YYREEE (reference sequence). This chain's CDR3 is CASRRAGGTYEQYF. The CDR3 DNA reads TGTGCCAGCAGAAGAGCGGGAGGGACCTACGAGCAGTACTTC. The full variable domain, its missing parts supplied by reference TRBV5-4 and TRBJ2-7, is ETGVTQSPTHLIKTRGQQVTLRCSSQSGHNTVSWYQQALGQGPQFIFQYYREEENGRGNFPPRFSGLQFPNYSSELNVNALELDDSALYLCASRRAGGTYEQYFGPGTRLTVT.

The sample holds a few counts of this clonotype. CDR3 amino acids: CASSLGGQGEQYF. CDR3 in DNA: TGTGCCAGCAGTTTGGGGGGACAGGGCGAGCAGTACTTC. The chain recombines TRBV6-5 with TRBJ2-7; 9 bases line up with TRBD1. The trim removed 4 bases at V and 6 bases at J, leaving 4 bases unmatched. The CDR3 is made up of 13 amino acids. CDR1 is MNHEY and CDR2 is SVGAGI in the germline V gene.

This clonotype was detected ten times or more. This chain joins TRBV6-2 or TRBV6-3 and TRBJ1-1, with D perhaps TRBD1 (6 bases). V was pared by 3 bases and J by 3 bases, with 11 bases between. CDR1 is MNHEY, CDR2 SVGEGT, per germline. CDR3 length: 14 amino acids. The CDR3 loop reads CASSYQGLDTEAFF. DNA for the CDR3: TGTGCCAGCAGTTATCAGGGGCTGGACACTGAAGCTTTCTTT.

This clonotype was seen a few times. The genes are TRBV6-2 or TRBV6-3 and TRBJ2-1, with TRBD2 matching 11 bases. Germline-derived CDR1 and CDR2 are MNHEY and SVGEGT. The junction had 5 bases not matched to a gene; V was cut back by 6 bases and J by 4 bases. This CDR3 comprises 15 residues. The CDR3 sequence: CASRERLAGYNEQFF. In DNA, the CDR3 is TGTGCCAGCAGAGAGAGACTAGCGGGATACAATGAGCAGTTCTTC.

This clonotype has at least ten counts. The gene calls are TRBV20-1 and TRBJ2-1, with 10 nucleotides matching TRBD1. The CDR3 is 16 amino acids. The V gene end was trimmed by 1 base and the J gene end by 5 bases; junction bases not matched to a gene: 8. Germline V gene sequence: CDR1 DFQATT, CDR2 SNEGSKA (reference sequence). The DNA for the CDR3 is TGCAGTGCTAGAGCTCGGACAGGGGGAATAAACAATGAGCAGTTCTTC. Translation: CSARARTGGINNEQFF.

CDR3 nucleotides: TGTGCCAGCAGGGTAGGGGAGGCAAGCAATCAGCCCCAGCATTTT. As protein: CASRVGEASNQPQHF. The chain carries TRBV12-3 or TRBV12-4 and TRBJ1-5; D perhaps matches TRBD1 (5 bases). This CDR3 region has 15 residues. Deletions cut 6 bases from V and 1 base from J, with 13 bases between.

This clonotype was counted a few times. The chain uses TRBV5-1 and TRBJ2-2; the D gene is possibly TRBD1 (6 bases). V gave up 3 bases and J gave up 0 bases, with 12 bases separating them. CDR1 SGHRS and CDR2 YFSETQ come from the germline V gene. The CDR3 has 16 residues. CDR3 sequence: CASSSGVVANTGELFF. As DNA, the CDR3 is TGCGCCAGCAGCTCAGGGGTTGTGGCGAACACCGGGGAGCTGTTTTTT.

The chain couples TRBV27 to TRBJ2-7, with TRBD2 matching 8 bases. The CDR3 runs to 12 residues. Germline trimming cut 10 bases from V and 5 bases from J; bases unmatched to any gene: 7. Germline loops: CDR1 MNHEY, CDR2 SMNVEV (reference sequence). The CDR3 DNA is TGTGCCACTAGCGGGCGGACAGACGAGCAGTACTTC. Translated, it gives CATSGRTDEQYF.

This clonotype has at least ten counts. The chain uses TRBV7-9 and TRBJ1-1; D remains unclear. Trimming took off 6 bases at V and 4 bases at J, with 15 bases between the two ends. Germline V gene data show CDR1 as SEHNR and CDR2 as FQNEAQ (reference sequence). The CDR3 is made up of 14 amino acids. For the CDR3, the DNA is TGTGCCAGCAGTCGCGGGGAGGCTGGCACTGAAGCTTTCTTT. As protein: CASSRGEAGTEAFF.

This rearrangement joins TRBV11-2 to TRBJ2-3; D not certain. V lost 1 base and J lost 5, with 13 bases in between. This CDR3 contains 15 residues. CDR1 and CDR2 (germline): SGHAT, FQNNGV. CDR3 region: CASSLGSMGGDTQYF. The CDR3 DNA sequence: TGTGCCAGCAGCTTAGGCTCTATGGGTGGAGATACGCAGTATTTT.

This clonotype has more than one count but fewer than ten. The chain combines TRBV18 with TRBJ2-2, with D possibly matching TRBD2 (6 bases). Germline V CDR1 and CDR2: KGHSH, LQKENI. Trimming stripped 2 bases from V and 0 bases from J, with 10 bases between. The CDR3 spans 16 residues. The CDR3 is CASSPSGQANTGELFF. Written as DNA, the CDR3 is TGTGCCAGCTCACCAAGCGGGCAGGCGAACACCGGGGAGCTGTTTTTT.

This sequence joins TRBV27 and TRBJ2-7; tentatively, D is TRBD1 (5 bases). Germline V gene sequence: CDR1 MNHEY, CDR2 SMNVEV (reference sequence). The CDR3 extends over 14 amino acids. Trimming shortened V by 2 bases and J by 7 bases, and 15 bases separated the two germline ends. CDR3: CASSLSQGTREQYF. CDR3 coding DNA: TGTGCCAGCAGTTTAAGCCAGGGTACCCGGGAGCAGTACTTC.

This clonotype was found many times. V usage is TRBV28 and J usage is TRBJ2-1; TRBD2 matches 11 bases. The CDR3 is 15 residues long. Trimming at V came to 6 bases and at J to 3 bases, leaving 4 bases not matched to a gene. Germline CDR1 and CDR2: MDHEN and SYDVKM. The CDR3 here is CASRQTSGNYNEQFF. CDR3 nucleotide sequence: TGTGCCAGCAGACAGACTAGCGGGAACTACAATGAGCAGTTCTTC.

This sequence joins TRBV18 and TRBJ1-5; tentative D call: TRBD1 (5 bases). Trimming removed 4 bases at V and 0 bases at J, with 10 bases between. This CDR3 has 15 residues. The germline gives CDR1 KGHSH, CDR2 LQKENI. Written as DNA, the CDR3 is TGTGCCAGCTCACGGGGCCCTCCTAGCAATCAGCCCCAGCATTTT. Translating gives CASSRGPPSNQPQHF.

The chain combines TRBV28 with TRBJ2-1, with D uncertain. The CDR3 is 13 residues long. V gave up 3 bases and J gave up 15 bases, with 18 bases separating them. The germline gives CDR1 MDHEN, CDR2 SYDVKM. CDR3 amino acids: CASSLGRPSGLFF. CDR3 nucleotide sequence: TGTGCCAGCAGTTTGGGCCGGCCTTCGGGTCTGTTCTTC.

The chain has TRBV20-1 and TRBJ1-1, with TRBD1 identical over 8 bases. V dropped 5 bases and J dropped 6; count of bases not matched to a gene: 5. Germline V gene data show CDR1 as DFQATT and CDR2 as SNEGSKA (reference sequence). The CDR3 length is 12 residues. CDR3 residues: CSADQGAAEAFF. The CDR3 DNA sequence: TGCAGTGCTGACCAGGGGGCTGCTGAAGCTTTCTTT.

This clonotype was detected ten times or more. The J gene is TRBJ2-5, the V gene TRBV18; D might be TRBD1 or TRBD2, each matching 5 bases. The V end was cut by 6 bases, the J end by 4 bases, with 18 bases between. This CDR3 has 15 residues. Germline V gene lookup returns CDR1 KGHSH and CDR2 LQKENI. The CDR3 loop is CASSRDPGGGETQYF. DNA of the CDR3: TGTGCCAGCTCCCGGGACCCCGGCGGTGGAGAGACCCAGTACTTC.